Given below is one T cell receptor beta chain in context. No antigen is known for it. This may come from a read error, since a much larger clone is one base off. The data were taken from a study of T cell repertoires in cytomegalovirus infection. Whole-study context: CMV infection plus the matching HLA type was flagged by public TCR beta signatures.

V was trimmed by 6 bases and J by 4 bases, leaving 6 bases between them. CDR3 length: 11 amino acids. Regarding the study as a whole: HLA-C-restricted TCR beta clonotypes specific for CMV led the ex vivo response.

A single record per CDR3 protein comes from TCRdb applying MiXCR to the reads. This table holds about 680,000 distinct CDR3 sequences, roughly 24% found once. Sequences were obtained from CD8+ T cells from PBMCs. The chain employs TRBV12-3 or TRBV12-4 and TRBJ1-2; the D is unclear. The receptor's source is a human donor in good health (CMV status not recorded). Some clones in this sample may be carry-over from other donors' samples. CDR3 DNA sequence: TGTGCCAGCAGATGGTTCTATGGCTACACCTTC. It specifies CASRWFYGYTF.